This T cell receptor beta chain was sequenced during a study of T cells after somatic rescue of genetic block. V lost 0 bases and J lost 1, with 6 bases in between. This CDR3 contains 14 residues. Germline CDR1 is LGHNA and CDR2 is YNFKEQ. Profiled with immunoSEQ multiplex PCR; TCRdb holds only in-frame clones, not every one. The profile shows 60,000 to 75,000 clones, around 92% of them singletons. The chain combines TRBV4-2 with TRBJ1-1; the D is unclear. This sequence originates from a middle-aged man. Sample: peripheral blood mononuclear cells (PBMCs). CDR3 bases: TGTGCCAGCAGCCAAGATACAGAGAACACTGAAGCTTTCTTT. It specifies CASSQDTENTEAFF.